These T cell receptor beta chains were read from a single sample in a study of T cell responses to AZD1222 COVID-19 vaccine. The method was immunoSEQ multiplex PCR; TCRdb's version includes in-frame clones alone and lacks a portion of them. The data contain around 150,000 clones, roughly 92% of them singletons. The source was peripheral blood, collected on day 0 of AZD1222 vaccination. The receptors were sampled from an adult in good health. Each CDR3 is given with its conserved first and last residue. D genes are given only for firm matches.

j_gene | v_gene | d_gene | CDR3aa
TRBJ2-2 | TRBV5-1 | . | CASSLHGGAGGELFF
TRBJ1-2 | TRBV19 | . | CASSIAISGATYGYTF
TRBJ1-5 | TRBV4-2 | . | CASSQEAYSNQPQHF
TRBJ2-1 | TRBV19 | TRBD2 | CASSTRTSGVYGEQFF
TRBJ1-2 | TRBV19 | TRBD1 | CASSTGQGDYGYTF
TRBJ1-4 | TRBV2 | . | CASSWGPQGAEKLFF
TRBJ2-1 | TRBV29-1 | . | CSVESLGRGAWGEQFF
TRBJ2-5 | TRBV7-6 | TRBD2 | CASSTGLDETQYF
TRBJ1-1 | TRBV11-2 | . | CASSSTGNEAFF
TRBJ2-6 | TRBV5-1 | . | CASSLDEGSGANVLTF
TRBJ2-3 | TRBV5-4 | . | CASSLGGDDTQYF
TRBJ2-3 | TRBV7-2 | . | CASSLLPTDTQYF
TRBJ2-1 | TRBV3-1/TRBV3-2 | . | CASSPKLALLLNNEQFF
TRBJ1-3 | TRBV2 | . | CASSWGLEVNTIYF
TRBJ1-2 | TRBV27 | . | CASRFNTGPGYTF
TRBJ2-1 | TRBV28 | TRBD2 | CASSFLRGAYNEQFF
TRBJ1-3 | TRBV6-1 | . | CASSERGVTGNTIYF
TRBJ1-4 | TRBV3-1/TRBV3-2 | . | CASSQGLQQPAGEKLFF
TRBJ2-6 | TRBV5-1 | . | CASSLNPRVVAGANVLTF
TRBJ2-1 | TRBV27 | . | CASSLFGGGEQFF
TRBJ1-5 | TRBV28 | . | CASSLEEGASRQPQHF
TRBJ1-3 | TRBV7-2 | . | CASSPRGPSGNTIYF
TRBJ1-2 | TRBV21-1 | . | CASSSRMRGARDNYGYTF
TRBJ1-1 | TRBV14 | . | CASSGRAWNTEAFF
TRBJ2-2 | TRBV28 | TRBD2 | CASSLAGVGGELFF
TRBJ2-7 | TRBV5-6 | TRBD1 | CASSSETGTSYEQYF
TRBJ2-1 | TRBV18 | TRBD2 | CASSPRLADSYNEQFF
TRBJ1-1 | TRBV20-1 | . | CSLGREAFF
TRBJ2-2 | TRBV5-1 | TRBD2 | CASSFFVASGGYTGELFF
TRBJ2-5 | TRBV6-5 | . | CASRVTEVRETQYF
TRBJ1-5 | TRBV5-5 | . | CASSLSGQSNQPQHF
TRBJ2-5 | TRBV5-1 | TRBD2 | CASSLAAGSGGAETQYF
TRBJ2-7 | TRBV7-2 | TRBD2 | CASSLVFLAASYEQYF
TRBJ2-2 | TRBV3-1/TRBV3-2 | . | CASSPSGAGELFF
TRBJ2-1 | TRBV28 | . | CASSPGFTAYNEQFF